This T cell receptor beta chain was captured in a study of blood T cell repertoires in COVID-19. About the study: Samples of COVID-19 (acute and convalescent) were obtained from the United States, Italy and Spain.

Method: immunoSEQ multiplex PCR; TCRdb's copy keeps in-frame clones and lacks some. The sample lists 200,000 to 250,000 clones, 70% to 90% occurring once. In germline, CDR1 is SGHRS, CDR2 YFSETQ. The CDR3 sequence is 13 residues long. V was pared by 2 bases and J by 6 bases, with 10 bases between. The TCR comes from a man between 45 and 60 years old with acute or convalescent COVID-19. The rearrangement links TRBV5-1 to TRBJ2-3, with D unresolved. Material for sequencing was peripheral blood. CDR3 nucleotide sequence: TGCGCCAGCAGCTTTACAGCATCGGATACGCAGTATTTT. Its protein is CASSFTASDTQYF.